The clone carrying this TCR beta chain was counted only a few times. What it binds is not known. The source of the sample is a study of blood T cells in healthy people across ages. Study outcomes and limitations: Long-lived donors exceeded aged donors in naive CD4+ cells and diversity.

Primed by a sample-barcoded 5' primer and a J-beta primer mix, a second PCR proceeded for 7 to 11 cycles. TCRdb reanalysed the 5' RACE reads using MiXCR and keeps one entry per CDR3 protein. The sample yields fewer than 1.5 million distinct CDR3 sequences, 40% to 50% seen once. V lost 8 bases to trimming and J lost 5 bases; unmatched junction nucleotides: 3. CDR3 length equals 13 residues. The germline V gene has CDR1 MGHDK and CDR2 SYGVNS. The V gene is TRBV25-1, the J gene TRBJ1-6; TRBD1 agrees at 7 bases. Sequenced material: blood. The receptor was isolated from a woman aged 18-30 years in good health. The CDR3 is CASRTGNNSPLHF. In DNA form, the CDR3 reads TGTGCCAGCCGGACAGGAAATAATTCACCCCTCCACTTT.